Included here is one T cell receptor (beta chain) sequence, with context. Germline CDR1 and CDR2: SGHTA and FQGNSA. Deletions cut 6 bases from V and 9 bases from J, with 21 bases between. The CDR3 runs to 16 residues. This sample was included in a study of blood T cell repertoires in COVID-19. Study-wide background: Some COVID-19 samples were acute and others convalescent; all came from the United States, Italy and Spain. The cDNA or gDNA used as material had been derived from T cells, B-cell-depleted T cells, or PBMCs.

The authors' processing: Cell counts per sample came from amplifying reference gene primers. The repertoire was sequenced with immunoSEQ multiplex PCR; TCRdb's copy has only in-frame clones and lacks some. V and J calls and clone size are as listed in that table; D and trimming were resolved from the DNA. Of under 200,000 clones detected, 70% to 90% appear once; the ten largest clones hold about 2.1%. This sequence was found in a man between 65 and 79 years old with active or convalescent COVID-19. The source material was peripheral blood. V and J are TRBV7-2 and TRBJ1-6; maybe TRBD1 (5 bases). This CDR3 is CASSQRASRGASPLHF. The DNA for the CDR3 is TGTGCCAGCAGTCAAAGGGCCTCCCGTGGGGCTTCACCCCTCCACTTT.